One and the same sample provided the 20 T cell receptor beta chains below, sequenced in a study of blood T cell repertoires in COVID-19. Clones were read by immunoSEQ multiplex PCR, and TCRdb kept only the in-frame ones, dropping some. The table has roughly 200,000 clones, 85% seen once. The source material was PBMCs or T cells enriched from blood (not recorded which). These receptors were collected from a man aged 35-49 years who had recovered from COVID-19.

The chain joins TRBV29-1 to TRBJ2-7, with D maybe TRBD2 (5 bases). The V and J ends lost 1 base and 6 bases respectively, with 13 bases between them. Per the germline V gene, CDR1 is SQVTM and CDR2 is ANQGSEA. The CDR3 consists of 13 residues. The CDR3 loop is CSVEGDRRGEQYF. CDR3 nucleotide sequence: TGCAGCGTTGAAGGGGATCGACGGGGCGAGCAGTACTTC.

The chain couples TRBV18 to TRBJ2-3; D is possibly TRBD1 (5 bases). Germline assignment: CDR1 KGHSH and CDR2 LQKENI. The CDR3 is made up of 14 amino acids. V gave up 3 bases and J gave up 7 bases, with 14 bases separating them. In DNA form, the CDR3 reads TGTGCCAGCTCACCCAGATCTGGGGCGCATACGCAGTATTTT. This translates into CASSPRSGAHTQYF.

This sequence joins TRBV4-2 and TRBJ2-1, with TRBD2 identical over 10 bases. Germline values: CDR1 LGHNA, CDR2 YNFKEQ. This CDR3 region has 17 residues. The V and J ends lost 4 bases and 0 bases, in that order; junction bases with no gene match: 6. This CDR3 is CASSLTSGQSSYNEQFF. The CDR3 DNA reads as TGTGCCAGCAGCCTGACTAGCGGGCAAAGCTCCTACAATGAGCAGTTCTTC.

This chain joins TRBV7-8 and TRBJ2-1; TRBD1 matches 10 bases. This CDR3 is 19 amino acids long. V lost 0 bases, J lost 1 base, and 9 bases stayed unmatched. Germline V gene sequence: CDR1 SGHVS, CDR2 FQNEAQ. CDR3 in amino acids: CASSLAIGRQGASYNEQFF. CDR3 nucleotides: TGTGCCAGCAGCTTAGCGATAGGCCGACAGGGGGCTTCCTACAATGAGCAGTTCTTC.

The J gene is TRBJ1-5, the V gene TRBV30; perhaps TRBD1 as D (5 bases). With 3 bases removed from V and 8 bases from J, the gap between germline ends came to 14 bases. Germline V gives CDR1 GTSNPN, CDR2 SVGIG (reference sequence). This CDR3 region has 13 residues. This CDR3 is CAWSPQGGEPQHF. The CDR3 nucleotides read TGTGCCTGGAGCCCCCAAGGAGGGGAGCCCCAGCATTTT.

The chain carries TRBV12-5 and TRBJ2-1; D might be TRBD1 (5 bases). The V and J ends lost 2 bases and 0 bases respectively, with 11 bases between them. Germline V lookup: CDR1 LGHNT, CDR2 FRNRAP. This CDR3 spans 16 amino acids. DNA of the CDR3: TGTGCTAGTGGTTTGTTTGGGGCAGGCTCCTACAATGAGCAGTTCTTC. Translation gives CASGLFGAGSYNEQFF.

The DNA of the CDR3 is TGTGCCTGGAGTGTCGGCTTCGCGGGAACCTACGAGCAGTACTTC. The encoded protein is CAWSVGFAGTYEQYF. The chain couples TRBV30 to TRBJ2-7; D may be TRBD2 (6 bases). Germline CDR1 and CDR2: GTSNPN and SVGIG (reference sequence). V shed 0 bases and J shed 2 bases, with 14 bases lying between them. The CDR3 has 15 amino acids.

V gene TRBV5-4 combines with J gene TRBJ1-2; TRBD1 matches at 8 bases. Germline CDR1 SGHNT, CDR2 YYREEE (reference sequence). With 3 bases clipped from V and 7 bases from J, the junction kept 2 bases outside the gene matches. The CDR3 spans 12 residues. The CDR3 DNA reads as TGTGCCAGCAGCTCAACAGGGGGTGGCTACACCTTC. Protein sequence: CASSSTGGGYTF.

This clone came up once. The chain carries TRBV5-1 and TRBJ2-2; TRBD2 matches 9 bases. This CDR3 is built from 17 residues. The J segment lost 7 bases and the V segment lost 4 bases, leaving 14 bases of the junction unmatched. The germline CDR1 and CDR2 sequences are SGHRS and YFSETQ. The CDR3 here is CASSPPGAGGPSGELFF. The DNA of the CDR3 is TGCGCCAGCAGCCCCCCTGGGGCGGGAGGGCCCAGCGGGGAGCTGTTTTTT.

This chain links TRBV7-9 with TRBJ2-2, with D possibly TRBD1 on 5 matching bases. V was trimmed by 1 base and J by 7 bases, leaving 10 bases between them. Germline V gene data show CDR1 as SEHNR and CDR2 as FQNEAQ (reference sequence). There are 14 residues in the CDR3. CDR3 sequence: CASSLEGRLGELFF. DNA of the CDR3: TGTGCCAGCAGCTTAGAGGGGCGCCTCGGGGAGCTGTTTTTT. Together with reference TRBV7-9 and TRBJ2-2, the CDR3 gives the full variable domain: DTGVSQNPRHKITKRGQNVTFRCDPISEHNRLYWYRQTLGQGPEFLTYFQNEAQLEKSRLLSDRFSAERPKGSFSTLEIQRTEQGDSAMYLCASSLEGRLGELFFGEGSRLTVL.

In DNA form, the CDR3 reads TGCGCCAGCAGCCAAGTAGCGGGAACCACAGATACGCAGTATTTT. The encoded protein is CASSQVAGTTDTQYF. The V and J genes are TRBV4-1 and TRBJ2-3; 8 bases align to TRBD2. Looked up from germline, CDR1 is MGHRA and CDR2 is YSYEKL. The CDR3 extends over 15 amino acids. Trimming removed 1 base from V and 2 bases from J; junction bases left unmatched: 2.

The CDR3 protein is CAWSYTSGSYNEQFF. The CDR3 nucleotides are TGTGCCTGGAGTTATACTAGCGGGAGTTACAATGAGCAGTTCTTC. The V call is TRBV30, the J call TRBJ2-1; 11 nucleotides agree with TRBD2. The CDR3 covers 15 residues. V trimming: 2 bases; J trimming: 4 bases; junction bases outside the gene matches: 4. The germline V gene has CDR1 GTSNPN and CDR2 SVGIG (reference sequence).

CDR3 sequence reads: CASSYVDRLGSGANVLTF. The CDR3 DNA follows: TGTGCCAGCAGTTACGTGGACAGACTCGGGTCTGGGGCCAACGTCCTGACTTTC. This chain uses TRBV27 with TRBJ2-6; D perhaps matches TRBD1 (6 bases). V lost 4 bases and J 1 base, leaving 17 bases between the germline ends. The CDR3 is made up of 18 amino acids. CDR1 MNHEY and CDR2 SMNVEV come from the germline V gene (reference sequence).

The chain uses TRBV12-5 and TRBJ2-1; tentative D call: TRBD2 (5 bases). The CDR3 totals 17 residues. The germline V gene encodes CDR1 LGHNT and CDR2 FRNRAP. V shed 4 bases and J shed 6 bases, with 22 bases lying between them. CDR3 region: CASGSFLGPRRVNEQFF. The DNA for the CDR3 is TGTGCTAGTGGTTCCTTCTTAGGTCCTCGGCGGGTCAATGAGCAGTTCTTC.

The chain is built from TRBV28 and TRBJ2-1; D possibly corresponds to TRBD2 (5 bases). This CDR3 has 13 amino acids. Per germline, CDR1 MDHEN and CDR2 SYDVKM. V was pared by 5 bases and J by 6 bases, with 11 bases between. CDR3 in DNA: TGTGCCAGCAGTGAAAGCGGAATCAATGAGCAGTTCTTC. Amino acids: CASSESGINEQFF.

This rearrangement joins TRBV19 to TRBJ2-4; tentatively, D is TRBD1 (7 bases). Germline assignment: CDR1 LNHDA and CDR2 SQIVND (reference sequence). With 5 bases removed from V and 0 bases from J, the gap between germline ends came to 17 bases. The CDR3 extends over 17 amino acids. Written as DNA, the CDR3 is TGTGCCAGTAGTGCGGGACAGCTGTATCTAGCCAAAAACATTCAGTACTTC. Protein product: CASSAGQLYLAKNIQYF.

The rearrangement links TRBV6-5 to TRBJ1-1; the D gene is possibly TRBD1 (5 bases). Looked up from germline, CDR1 is MNHEY and CDR2 is SVGAGI. Trimming pared 7 bases from V and 4 bases from J, leaving 16 bases between. The CDR3 is made up of 14 amino acids. The CDR3 DNA is TGTGCCAGCATTCTGGGGGGATGGGTCACTGAAGCTTTCTTT. Translated: CASILGGWVTEAFF.

V gene TRBV7-2 combines with J gene TRBJ2-3, with TRBD1 identical over 8 bases. The V gene end was trimmed by 1 base and the J gene end by 2 bases; junction bases not matched to a gene: 5. The CDR3 runs to 16 residues. Germline-derived CDR1 and CDR2 are SGHTA and FQGNSA. The CDR3 protein is CASSLEVTGVTDTQYF. CDR3 in DNA: TGTGCCAGCAGCTTAGAAGTGACAGGGGTCACAGATACGCAGTATTTT.

J is TRBJ1-2 and V is TRBV13; possible D gene TRBD1, 6 bases. Germline V lookup: CDR1 PRHDT, CDR2 FYEKMQ (reference sequence). The CDR3 has 14 amino acids. V was cut by 5 bases and J by 6 bases, with 16 bases left in between. The CDR3 spells CASSAWTETHGYTF. The DNA for the CDR3 is TGTGCCAGCAGCGCCTGGACAGAGACCCATGGCTACACCTTC.

The rearrangement joins TRBV30 to TRBJ2-3, with TRBD1 matching 8 bases. V was clipped by 0 bases and J by 4 bases; unmatched bases: 3. This CDR3 has 14 amino acids. Per the germline V gene, CDR1 is GTSNPN and CDR2 is SVGIG (reference sequence). CDR3 amino acids: CAWSVDRGADTQYF. The CDR3 coding sequence is TGTGCCTGGAGTGTAGACAGGGGTGCAGATACGCAGTATTTT.